Below are 30 T cell receptor beta chains sequenced from a single sample in a study of patients and donors after allogeneic stem cell transplantation. TCRdb passed the RT-PCR reads through MiXCR, listing each CDR3 protein once. The sample yields approximately 250,000 distinct CDR3 sequences, about 14% seen once. Material: blood, either unsorted or a sorted T cell fraction (not recorded which). The receptors were sampled from a human donor who was either an allogeneic HSCT recipient or a stem cell or donor lymphocyte infusion donor (not recorded which). It is not recorded whose cells these are; they may come from a transplant donor.

The chain links TRBV20-1 to TRBJ2-3, with 7 bases that match TRBD2. The V gene end was trimmed by 1 base and the J gene end by 5 bases; junction bases not matched to a gene: 15. CDR3 length: 17 residues. Germline V gene sequence: CDR1 DFQATT, CDR2 SNEGSKA (reference sequence). The CDR3 sequence: CSARAPFASGWGDTQYF. CDR3 DNA sequence: TGCAGTGCTAGAGCTCCTTTCGCTAGCGGCTGGGGAGATACGCAGTATTTT.

This clonotype came up once. The gene calls are TRBV7-2 and TRBJ2-6, with no clear D. Trimming left V 3 bases short and J 0 bases short, with 12 bases between. The CDR3 is 17 residues long. The germline V gene has CDR1 SGHTA and CDR2 FQGNSA. CDR3 sequence: CASSLDGTSSGANVLTF. CDR3 nucleotide sequence: TGTGCCAGCAGCTTGGACGGAACCTCCTCTGGGGCCAACGTCCTGACTTTC.

The chain recombines TRBV12-3 or TRBV12-4 with TRBJ1-5; weak D call: TRBD1 (5 bases). V dropped 6 bases and J dropped 9 bases, with 18 bases sitting between them. The CDR3 runs 14 residues. CDR3 region: CASRQGWGSGPQHF. CDR3 coding DNA: TGTGCCAGCAGACAAGGGTGGGGCTCAGGGCCCCAGCATTTT.

This clonotype has a count of ten or more. The rearrangement uses TRBV15 and TRBJ1-5; D perhaps matches TRBD1 (6 bases). V lost 5 bases, J lost 3 bases, and 17 bases lay in between. The CDR3 is 16 residues long. CDR1 and CDR2 from the germline V gene are LNHNV and YYDKDF (reference sequence). Here the CDR3 reads CATSQRLQGFNQPQHF. The DNA of the CDR3 is TGTGCCACCAGCCAAAGGCTACAGGGTTTCAATCAGCCCCAGCATTTT.

This clonotype was observed many times. CDR3 sequence reads: CASSSPQQGATEAFF. The CDR3 bases are TGTGCCAGCAGCTCTCCCCAACAGGGGGCTACCGAAGCTTTCTTT. This sequence joins TRBV7-6 and TRBJ1-1, with 9 bases lining up with TRBD1. V was clipped by 4 bases and J by 8 bases; unmatched bases: 11. The germline CDR1 and CDR2 sequences are SGHVS and FNYEAQ. This CDR3 region has 15 residues.

This clonotype was seen a few times. The chain recombines TRBV12-3 or TRBV12-4 with TRBJ1-1, with D hard to call. The V gene lost 3 bases and the J gene lost 0 bases, with 5 bases spanning the gap. The CDR3 runs to 13 residues. The CDR3 sequence: CASSFRMNTEAFF. The CDR3 DNA follows: TGTGCCAGCAGTTTCAGGATGAACACTGAAGCTTTCTTT.

This clonotype was seen only a few times. The CDR3 bases are TGCGCCAGCAGCTTGGTAGCGGGAGGTTTGGATACGCAGTATTTT. Its protein product is CASSLVAGGLDTQYF. The chain has TRBV5-1 and TRBJ2-3; TRBD2 matches at 10 bases. The length of the CDR3 is 15 residues. J lost 6 bases, V lost 0 bases, and 4 bases had no gene match. Per the germline V gene, CDR1 is SGHRS and CDR2 is YFSETQ. The variable domain in full, with the rest retrieved from reference TRBV5-1 and TRBJ2-3, is KAGVTQTPRYLIKTRGQQVTLSCSPISGHRSVSWYQQTPGQGLQFLFEYFSETQRNKGNFPGRFSGRQFSNSRSEMNVSTLELGDSALYLCASSLVAGGLDTQYFGPGTRLTVL.

The V and J genes are TRBV7-2 and TRBJ2-3; D is possibly TRBD1 or TRBD2 (7 bases each). The CDR3 runs 15 residues. With 2 bases removed from V and 4 bases from J, the gap between germline ends came to 13 bases. Germline assignment: CDR1 SGHTA and CDR2 FQGNSA. CDR3 region: CASSLQGGPSDTQYF. Here the CDR3 DNA reads TGTGCCAGCAGCTTACAGGGGGGGCCTTCAGATACGCAGTATTTT.

Here the CDR3 DNA reads TGTGCCAGCAGCTTGCCCAGCGGCCAAGAGACCCAGTACTTC. It yields the protein CASSLPSGQETQYF. V is TRBV5-6 and J is TRBJ2-5; D is perhaps TRBD2 (5 bases). Germline V gives CDR1 SGHDT, CDR2 YYEEEE. V was trimmed by 1 base and J by 1 base, leaving 8 bases between them. CDR3 size: 14 residues.

The J gene is TRBJ1-5, the V gene TRBV2; D is perhaps TRBD1 (5 bases). Germline-derived CDR1 and CDR2 are SNHLY and FYNNEI. The CDR3 is 14 residues long. Trimming stripped 8 bases from V and 3 bases from J, with 14 bases between. The CDR3 protein is CASLSGSPNQPQHF. Here the CDR3 DNA reads TGTGCCAGCCTATCAGGGTCCCCCAATCAGCCCCAGCATTTT.

This clonotype has at least ten counts. CDR3 nucleotide sequence: TGTGCCAGCAGTTTCCGCGTGGATAATTCACCCCTCCACTTT. It translates to CASSFRVDNSPLHF. The chain has TRBV27 and TRBJ1-6; no firm D call. The CDR3 consists of 14 residues. Trimming left V 3 bases short and J 5 bases short, with 8 bases between. Germline V CDR1 and CDR2: MNHEY, SMNVEV (reference sequence).

This clonotype has more than one count but fewer than ten. This chain uses TRBV20-1 with TRBJ2-5; D not resolved. With 7 bases removed from V and 3 bases from J, the gap between germline ends came to 15 bases. Germline lookup yields CDR1 DFQATT and CDR2 SNEGSKA (reference sequence). The CDR3 is made up of 13 amino acids. The CDR3 bases are TGCAGTGTGAGACCCGATGGGAAAGAGACCCAGTACTTC. It encodes CSVRPDGKETQYF.

This clonotype turned up a few times. The chain couples TRBV6-2 or TRBV6-3 to TRBJ1-1; 9 nucleotides agree with TRBD1. Germline V gene lookup returns CDR1 MNHEY and CDR2 SVGEGT. The CDR3 is 14 amino acids. With V trimmed by 6 bases and J by 6 bases, 8 bases remained unmatched. The CDR3 bases are TGTGCCAGCAGGGGGACAGGGAGGAATGCTGAAGCTTTCTTT. This gives the protein CASRGTGRNAEAFF.

This clonotype came up a few times. This rearrangement joins TRBV5-6 to TRBJ2-1, with D unclear. The germline V and J ends were trimmed by 4 bases and 0 bases, with 11 bases remaining between them. The CDR3 consists of 15 residues. Germline CDR1 SGHDT, CDR2 YYEEEE. In DNA form, the CDR3 reads TGTGCCAGCAGCAGAGCAGTTAGCTCCTACAATGAGCAGTTCTTC. This sequence encodes CASSRAVSSYNEQFF.

This chain connects TRBV27 to TRBJ1-1; no definite D call. This CDR3 region has 14 residues. V gave up 1 base and J gave up 1 base, with 7 bases separating them. Germline V lookup: CDR1 MNHEY, CDR2 SMNVEV (reference sequence). In nucleotides, the CDR3 is TGTGCCAGCAGTTTATATTCGACGAACACTGAAGCTTTCTTT. Its protein product is CASSLYSTNTEAFF.

The chain links TRBV24-1 to TRBJ1-2; D uncertain. V was trimmed by 3 bases and J by 7 bases, leaving 11 bases between them. In germline, CDR1 is KGHDR, CDR2 SFDVKD. The CDR3 is 13 residues long. Written as DNA, the CDR3 is TGTGCCACCAGTGATGTGAGAGGGTTTGGCTACACCTTC. It translates to CATSDVRGFGYTF.

This clonotype showed up just a few times. CDR3: CASSYPLAGGQETQYF. In DNA, the CDR3 is TGTGCCAGCAGCTACCCACTAGCGGGGGGCCAAGAGACCCAGTACTTC. This chain connects TRBV5-4 to TRBJ2-5; 12 positions agree with TRBD2. The V gene end was trimmed by 3 bases and the J gene end by 1 base; junction bases not matched to a gene: 4. CDR3 length: 16 residues. CDR1 is SGHNT, CDR2 YYREEE, per germline (reference sequence).

This clonotype has a count of ten or more. The CDR3 spells CSARVAGTGGREQYF. In DNA form, the CDR3 reads TGCAGTGCTAGAGTAGCCGGGACAGGGGGCAGAGAGCAGTACTTC. The chain joins TRBV20-1 to TRBJ2-7; 12 bases align to TRBD1. The CDR3 contains 15 residues. Trimming cost V 1 base and J 7 bases; bases outside gene matches: 8. From germline, CDR1 is DFQATT and CDR2 SNEGSKA (reference sequence).

The chain has TRBV7-8 and TRBJ1-2, with TRBD1 identical over 7 bases. The CDR3 loop spans 15 amino acids. The V gene's germline CDR1 is SGHVS and CDR2 FQNEAQ. Trimming cost V 2 bases and J 5 bases; bases outside gene matches: 8. CDR3 residues: CASSLRDSATYGYTF. The DNA for the CDR3 is TGTGCCAGCAGCTTAAGGGACAGCGCGACTTATGGCTACACCTTC.

The J gene is TRBJ1-1, the V gene TRBV6-1, with a possible D match to TRBD1 (5 bases). Trimming pared 2 bases from V and 6 bases from J, leaving 13 bases between. The CDR3 spans 14 residues. Germline assignment: CDR1 MNHNS and CDR2 SASEGT. CDR3 DNA sequence: TGTGCCAGCAGTGAACAGCCCTCGGGGGCTGAAGCTTTCTTT. Translating gives CASSEQPSGAEAFF.

This sequence joins TRBV19 and TRBJ2-7; D remains ambiguous. This CDR3 comprises 14 residues. With 0 bases removed from V and 10 bases from J, the gap between germline ends came to 16 bases. Germline CDR1 reads LNHDA; CDR2 reads SQIVND (reference sequence). The CDR3 loop reads CASSIDFSWAPQYF. The CDR3 coding sequence is TGTGCCAGTAGTATAGATTTCTCCTGGGCCCCACAGTACTTC.

The genes are TRBV7-2 and TRBJ2-7; D is uncertain. Germline V lookup: CDR1 SGHTA, CDR2 FQGNSA. Trimming removed 4 bases from V and 6 bases from J, with 10 bases in between. The CDR3 is made up of 12 amino acids. CDR3 DNA sequence: TGTGCCAGCAGCTCGACCCTCCGCGAGCAGTACTTC. Its protein is CASSSTLREQYF.

The rearrangement links TRBV10-3 to TRBJ2-7; TRBD1 agrees at 10 bases. In germline, CDR1 is ENHRY, CDR2 SYGVKD. The V gene end was trimmed by 6 bases and the J gene end by 3 bases; junction bases not matched to a gene: 20. This CDR3 has 19 amino acids. CDR3 region: CAISRPGQGTSGPLYEQYF. In DNA, the CDR3 is TGTGCCATCAGCCGCCCGGGACAGGGGACGTCGGGACCCCTCTACGAGCAGTACTTC.

The sample holds a few counts of this clonotype. The rearrangement links TRBV6-1 to TRBJ2-5; a weak D match, TRBD2 (6 bases). CDR3 length: 14 amino acids. Trimming stripped 7 bases from V and 5 bases from J, with 17 bases between. Germline CDR1 MNHNS, CDR2 SASEGT. The CDR3 here is CASTGVEGTETQYF. Written as DNA, the CDR3 is TGTGCCAGCACCGGGGTGGAGGGGACTGAGACCCAGTACTTC.

V usage is TRBV20-1 and J usage is TRBJ2-5; TRBD1 aligns across 8 bases. The V segment lost 6 bases and the J segment 4 bases; nucleotides outside the gene matches: 1. Per the germline V gene, CDR1 is DFQATT and CDR2 is SNEGSKA (reference sequence). This CDR3 is built from 11 residues. The CDR3 nucleotides read TGCAGTGCCGACAGGGGAGAGACCCAGTACTTC. It is translated as CSADRGETQYF.

The chain carries TRBV19 and TRBJ2-7; 9 bases are a match to TRBD1. V shed 2 bases and J 6 bases; nucleotides not matched to a gene: 2. The CDR3 has 13 residues. Germline values: CDR1 LNHDA, CDR2 SQIVND (reference sequence). The DNA of the CDR3 is TGTGCCAGTAGTATAACACAGGGGGCCGAGCAGTACTTC. It yields the protein CASSITQGAEQYF.

At least ten counts were recorded for this clonotype. This chain links TRBV6-1 with TRBJ1-5; D is undetermined. V lost 6 bases and J 2 bases, leaving 8 bases between the germline ends. The CDR3 is 13 amino acids. The germline V gene has CDR1 MNHNS and CDR2 SASEGT. CDR3 protein: CASSRYGNQPQHF. The CDR3 nucleotides are TGTGCCAGCAGCAGGTACGGCAATCAGCCCCAGCATTTT.

This clonotype was seen more than once but under ten times. The genes are TRBV7-9 and TRBJ1-1; tentatively, D is TRBD1 (5 bases). The CDR3 consists of 11 residues. Per the germline V gene, CDR1 is SEHNR and CDR2 is FQNEAQ (reference sequence). V dropped 5 bases and J dropped 11 bases, with 12 bases sitting between them. The CDR3 DNA follows: TGTGCCAGCAGCCCAGAGGGGAGGGCTTTCTTT. As protein: CASSPEGRAFF.

The chain carries TRBV28 and TRBJ2-7; the D is unclear. Trimming removed 5 bases from V and 2 bases from J, with 13 bases in between. The CDR3 runs 14 residues. Per the germline V gene, CDR1 is MDHEN and CDR2 is SYDVKM. The CDR3 region is CASSRAVRTYEQYF. The CDR3 DNA sequence: TGTGCCAGCAGTAGGGCAGTCCGTACCTACGAGCAGTACTTC.

The chain couples TRBV21-1 to TRBJ2-2. TRBV21-1 is a documented pseudogene. The CDR3 contains 13 residues. The CDR3 nucleotides are TGTGCCAGCAGCAAAAGTCGCACCGGGGAGCTGTTTTTT. Translating it yields CASSKSRTGELFF.